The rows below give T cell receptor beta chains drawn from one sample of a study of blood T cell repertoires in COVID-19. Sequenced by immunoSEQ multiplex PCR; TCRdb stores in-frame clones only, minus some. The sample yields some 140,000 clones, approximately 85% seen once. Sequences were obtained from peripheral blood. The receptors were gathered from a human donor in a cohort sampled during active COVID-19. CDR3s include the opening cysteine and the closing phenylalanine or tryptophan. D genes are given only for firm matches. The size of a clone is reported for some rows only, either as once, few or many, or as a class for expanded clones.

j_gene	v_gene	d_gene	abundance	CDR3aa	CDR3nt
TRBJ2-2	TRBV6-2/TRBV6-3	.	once	CASSPQDGRMDTGELFF	TGTGCCAGCAGCCCCCAAGACGGGAGAATGGACACCGGGGAGCTGTTTTTT
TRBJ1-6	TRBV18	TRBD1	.	CASSSGQGESPLHF	TGTGCCAGCTCATCGGGACAGGGAGAATCACCCCTCCACTTT
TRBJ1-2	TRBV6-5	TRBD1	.	CASSSGTGVPGYTF	TGTGCCAGCAGTTCCGGGACAGGGGTTCCTGGCTACACCTTC
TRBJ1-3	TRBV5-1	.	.	CASSPSYGNTIYF	TGCGCCAGCAGCCCCTCCTACGGAAACACCATATATTTT
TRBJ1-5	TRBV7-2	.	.	CASSSTYSNQPQHF	TGTGCCAGCAGCTCTACTTATAGCAATCAGCCCCAGCATTTT
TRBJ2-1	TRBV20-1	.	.	CSARDSGEQFF	TGCAGTGCTAGAGATAGCGGTGAGCAGTTCTTC
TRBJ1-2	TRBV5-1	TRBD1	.	CASSLAGTGGGYTF	TGCGCCAGCAGCTTGGCTGGGACAGGCGGCGGCTACACCTTC
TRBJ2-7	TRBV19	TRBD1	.	CASSPQGTGGYEQYF	TGTGCCAGTAGTCCTCAAGGGACAGGGGGCTACGAGCAGTACTTC
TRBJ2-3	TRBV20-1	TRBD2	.	CSASYTSGVKYF	TGCAGTGCTAGTTATACTAGCGGGGTCAAGTATTTT
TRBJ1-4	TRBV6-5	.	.	CASRSRTRGKKLFF	TGTGCCAGCAGATCCCGGACCCGGGGAAAAAAACTGTTTTTT
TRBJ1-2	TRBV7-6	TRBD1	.	CASSLADREGYTF	TGTGCCAGCAGCTTGGCGGACAGGGAGGGCTACACCTTC
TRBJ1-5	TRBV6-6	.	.	CASSYLRDGNQPQHF	TGTGCCAGCAGTTATTTGAGGGATGGCAATCAGCCCCAGCATTTT
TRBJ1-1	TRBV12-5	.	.	CASGLTGRVAEAFF	TGTGCTAGTGGGCTCACAGGGAGGGTTGCTGAAGCTTTCTTT
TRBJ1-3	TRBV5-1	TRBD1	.	CASSAGQGVGNTIYF	TGCGCCAGCAGCGCGGGACAGGGTGTGGGAAACACCATATATTTT
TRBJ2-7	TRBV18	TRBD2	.	CASSPPVRGSSYEQYF	TGTGCCAGCTCACCACCGGTCCGCGGGAGCTCCTACGAGCAGTACTTC
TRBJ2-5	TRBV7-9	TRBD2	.	CASSSTSGAGETQYF	TGTGCCAGCAGCTCCACTAGCGGGGCCGGAGAGACCCAGTACTTC
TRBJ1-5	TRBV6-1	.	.	CASSDSRGQPQHF	TGTGCCAGCAGTGATTCCAGGGGTCAGCCCCAGCATTTT
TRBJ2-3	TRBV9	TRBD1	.	CASSVTGADTQYF	TGTGCCAGCAGCGTGACAGGGGCCGATACGCAGTATTTT
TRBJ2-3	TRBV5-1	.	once	CASRNQGSTDTQYF	TGCGCCAGCAGAAATCAGGGGAGCACAGATACGCAGTATTTT
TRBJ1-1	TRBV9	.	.	CASSVDVSDMNTEAFF	TGTGCCAGCAGCGTAGATGTGTCGGACATGAACACTGAAGCTTTCTTT
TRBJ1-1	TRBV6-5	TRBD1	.	CASSLQGVSGTEAFF	TGTGCCAGCAGTTTACAGGGGGTAAGCGGCACTGAAGCTTTCTTT
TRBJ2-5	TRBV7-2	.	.	CASSPRIGFQETQYF	TGTGCCAGCAGCCCTAGAATTGGGTTCCAAGAGACCCAGTACTTC
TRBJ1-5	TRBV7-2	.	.	CASSPWGRSNQPQHF	TGTGCCAGCAGCCCCTGGGGGAGGAGCAATCAGCCCCAGCATTTT
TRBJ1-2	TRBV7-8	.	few	CASSYRPGGNGYTF	TGTGCCAGCAGCTACCGGCCCGGGGGAAATGGCTACACCTTC
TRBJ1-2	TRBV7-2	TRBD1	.	CASKEGGQGAYYGYTF	TGTGCCAGCAAAGAGGGGGGACAGGGGGCCTACTATGGCTACACCTTC
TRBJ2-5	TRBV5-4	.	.	CASNPGGQEETQYF	TGTGCCAGCAACCCCGGGGGGCAGGAAGAGACCCAGTACTTC
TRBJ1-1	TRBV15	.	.	CATSRGGVSGTEAFF	TGTGCCACCAGCAGGGGGGGGGTATCCGGCACTGAAGCTTTCTTT
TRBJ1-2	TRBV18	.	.	CASSPSLQARDYGYTF	TGTGCCAGCTCACCCTCTCTGCAGGCGAGGGACTATGGCTACACCTTC
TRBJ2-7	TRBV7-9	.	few	CASSLGDRSTYEQYF	TGTGCCAGCAGCTTAGGTGACAGATCAACCTACGAGCAGTACTTC